Below, 10 T cell receptor beta chains from the same sample are listed, as sequenced in a study of T-cell reconstitution after alpha-beta-depleted transplantation in children. Using unique molecular identifiers, the investigators prepared the TCRbeta library. TCRdb fed the PCR reads into MiXCR, producing one record per CDR3 protein. Altogether around 600,000 distinct CDR3 sequences are present, roughly 17% being singletons, with the ten largest covering around 0.96%. Here the sequenced sample was PBMCs from the stem cell graft donor, taken from the stem cell graft. The receptors here all came from a human donor who donated a stem cell graft to a child with acute myeloid leukemia.

The sample holds many counts of this clonotype. The rearrangement uses TRBV6-1 and TRBJ2-1; 9 nucleotides line up with TRBD2. This CDR3 spans 14 amino acids. The germline V gene has CDR1 MNHNS and CDR2 SASEGT. V dropped 10 bases and J dropped 10; count of bases not matched to a gene: 14. CDR3 sequence: CAIREKTSGSEQFF. DNA of the CDR3: TGTGCCATCAGGGAAAAGACTAGCGGTTCCGAGCAGTTCTTC.

The chain links TRBV24-1 to TRBJ2-1; D remains unclear. Germline V gives CDR1 KGHDR, CDR2 SFDVKD. The CDR3 totals 13 residues. The ends were cut back, 7 bases at V and 3 bases at J, with 9 bases in the middle. For the CDR3, the DNA is TGTGCCACCAGCGTAAGCTTCTACAATGAGCAGTTCTTC. Translating gives CATSVSFYNEQFF.

The V call is TRBV10-3, the J call TRBJ1-2, with TRBD1 matching over 8 bases. V lost 4 bases and J lost 9; bases outside the gene matches: 10. The CDR3 has 14 residues. Per the germline V gene, CDR1 is ENHRY and CDR2 is SYGVKD. DNA of the CDR3: TGTGCCATCAGTGCCCAAGACAGGGGTCATAGCTACACCTTC. Its protein product is CAISAQDRGHSYTF.

V gene TRBV4-3 combines with J gene TRBJ2-1; TRBD1 matches 12 bases. CDR1 and CDR2 (germline): LGHNA, YSLEER. J was trimmed by 2 bases and V by 1 base; bases with no gene match: 0. The CDR3 is 16 amino acids. CDR3 bases: TGCGCCAGCAGCCAAGGGGACAGGGGGCCCTACAATGAGCAGTTCTTC. This gives the protein CASSQGDRGPYNEQFF.

This clonotype was counted a few times. The rearrangement links TRBV7-2 to TRBJ2-2; D is possibly TRBD1 (6 bases). The CDR3 extends over 15 amino acids. Germline V gene lookup returns CDR1 SGHTA and CDR2 FQGNSA. The V and J ends lost 5 bases and 1 base respectively, with 11 bases between them. CDR3 bases: TGTGCCAGCAGCGTAGACAGGTGGAACACCGGGGAGCTGTTTTTT. Translated, it gives CASSVDRWNTGELFF. Using reference TRBV7-2 and TRBJ2-2 for the parts outside the CDR3, the full variable domain is GAGVSQSPSNKVTEKGKDVELRCDPISGHTALYWYRQSLGQGLEFLIYFQGNSAPDKSGLPSDRFSAERTGGSVSTLTIQRTQQEDSAVYLCASSVDRWNTGELFFGEGSRLTVL.

A remark on this clonotype: A much larger clonotype is one base distant, so this may be a read error. V gene TRBV20-1 combines with J gene TRBJ1-1; D is unresolved. The germline V gene has CDR1 DFQATT and CDR2 SNEGSKA (reference sequence). V lost 3 bases to trimming and J lost 0 bases, with 14 bases between them. The CDR3 covers 15 residues. The chain's CDR3 is CSASSDCSMNTEAFF. In nucleotides, the CDR3 is TGCAGTGCTAGTTCGGACTGCTCCATGAACACTGAAGCTTTCTTT.

This clonotype was seen at least ten times. The rearrangement links TRBV29-1 to TRBJ2-3, with TRBD2 matching 9 bases. The CDR3 totals 17 residues. Germline assignment: CDR1 SQVTM and CDR2 ANQGSEA. V trimming: 7 bases; J trimming: 5 bases; junction bases outside the gene matches: 19. This CDR3 reads CSAETTASGAPEDTQYF. For the CDR3, the DNA is TGCAGCGCCGAGACAACCGCTAGCGGGGCCCCGGAAGATACGCAGTATTTT.

This clonotype was picked up a small number of times. V usage is TRBV28 and J usage is TRBJ2-3; 14 bases are shared with TRBD2. In germline, CDR1 is MDHEN, CDR2 SYDVKM. This CDR3 region has 17 residues. The ends lost 5 bases at V and 7 bases at J; junction bases unmatched: 11. The CDR3 region is CASSHSPTSGGGNTQYF. CDR3 bases: TGTGCCAGCAGTCACTCCCCGACTAGCGGGGGGGGGAATACGCAGTATTTT.

This clonotype was detected ten times or more. This chain links TRBV20-1 with TRBJ1-4; D unresolved. This CDR3 has 14 residues. In germline, CDR1 is DFQATT, CDR2 SNEGSKA (reference sequence). With 6 bases removed from V and 7 bases from J, the gap between germline ends came to 18 bases. The CDR3 DNA sequence: TGCAGTGCCCTCCGGACGGGAGGACGTGAAAAACTGTTTTTT. Its translation is CSALRTGGREKLFF.

There are a few counts of this clonotype. The V gene is TRBV20-1, the J gene TRBJ2-7; D may be TRBD2 (6 bases). Germline V CDR1 and CDR2: DFQATT, SNEGSKA (reference sequence). The CDR3 is made up of 14 amino acids. V was trimmed by 0 bases and J by 2 bases, leaving 11 bases between them. Here the CDR3 DNA reads TGCAGTGCTAGAGATCTCGGGGGTCCCTACGAGCAGTACTTC. Translation: CSARDLGGPYEQYF.